This TCR beta chain was sequenced for a study of blood T cell repertoires in COVID-19. This CDR3 is 14 amino acids long. V was clipped by 4 bases and J by 2 bases, with 12 bases between them. Germline V lookup: CDR1 SGDLS, CDR2 YYNGEE. In the authors' workflow: Amplified reference gene primers provided the basis for estimating nucleated cell counts. Assay: immunoSEQ multiplex PCR; the TCRdb copy retains only in-frame clones and omits some. D and trimming come from the DNA, and the V and J calls and clone size come from that table. The sample consists of approximately 240,000 clones, about nine tenths of them appearing once. Seattle's cohort entered during active infection and was followed longitudinally. On this clone: The same CDR3 can be traced to other DNA sequences in this sample.

The sequence came from a man under 40 with COVID-19, enrolled during active disease. The sample was peripheral blood. V and J are TRBV9 and TRBJ1-2; a weak D match, TRBD1 (5 bases). The CDR3 nucleotides are TGTGCCAGCAGCACCGGCCAGGGAAACTATGGCTACACCTTC. It translates to CASSTGQGNYGYTF.